This TCR beta chain comes out of a study of cytomegalovirus exposure and HLA in healthy donors (dated by TCRdb to 2016 to 2017). About the investigation overall: In an earlier analysis of some 610 of the donors, approximately 260 Gb of sequence data and approximately 100 million unique TCR beta sequences from about 190 million T cells were reported. Besides the first cohort of approximately 710 subjects, a separate validation cohort made up of 90 to 150 different subjects was used. A few DR-DQ haplotypes were handled as single units for association and clustering because linkage in the cohort was strong. A later analysis re-examined previously published TCR beta repertoires from over 500 donors and added high-resolution HLA genotyping to investigate patterns of TCR occurrence. On average, around 230,000 unique TCR beta nucleotide sequences were sequenced per donor among 398 genotyped donors of the cohort, with 15% to 20% of those sequences being non-productive. Among the approximately 430 genotyped donors, around 81% belonged to the genetic ancestry cluster associated with self-reported Caucasian donors. In a later genetic analysis, genome-wide SNP genotypes for about three fifths of the roughly 670 donors were used, and that subset was treated as a discovery cohort. The study used immunosequencing to profile the T cell repertoires of several hundred subjects and linked those repertoires to cytomegalovirus serostatus. The later analysis used no new phenotypic data to find candidate immune exposures, relying instead on TCR beta sequences and their occurrence across donors. HLA typing included class I and class II loci at four-digit resolution. Alongside the repertoire data, information on donor age, sex, ethnicity and CMV serostatus was compiled. The aim of the study was to test whether cataloging public T cell receptors could identify signatures of past pathogen exposure. The number of typed donors differed by locus: about 629-640 for A, B, C, DRB1 and DQB1; some 540 for DQA1; around 610 for DPA1; and roughly 490 for DPB1. An earlier analysis of 500 to 750 of the donors applied high-throughput TCR beta sequencing to assess whether each TCR beta V gene segment acted as functional or pseudogenic. To predict cytomegalovirus infection status, the study brought together high-throughput TCR immunosequencing, statistical association of individual TCRs with disease status, and machine learning. Every repertoire in the discovery cohort had been generated on one and the same sequencing platform. About 300 gigabases of sequencing data and roughly 90 million unique TCR sequences were included in an early release covering about 700 HLA-typed donors. What the study reported, not specific to this receptor: A later analysis found that TCR association rates varied across HLA loci, with DRB1 alleles showing the most associated TCRs and HLA-C alleles the fewest. While some public TCRs were present in many individuals, most TCR sequences turned up only very rarely across donors. This cohort had only TCR beta chains sequenced, and the lack of alpha or paired-chain data limited which features could be detected. At a false discovery rate of 0.05, a later analysis linked under 20,000 TCR beta sequences to specific HLA alleles. In both the original and validation cohorts, the classifier was reported to diagnose cytomegalovirus status with high specificity and sensitivity. According to a later genetic analysis, donors in an Asian-associated ancestry cluster had fewer N-insertions in productive TCRs than the roughly 670-donor mean. In vitro tests confirmed that three of the cytomegalovirus-associated TCR beta chains recognize cytomegalovirus antigens. In a later analysis, HLA-associated TCR beta chains were found to be more clonally expanded and to have lower generation probabilities than equally common non-associated chains. Immune exposure information for the cohort was limited to CMV serostatus. An earlier analysis of some 560 of the donors showed that most TCR beta V segments appeared in productive rearrangements either about 87% or about 30% of the time, which broadly matched IMGT annotations. Roughly uniform sequencing depth across donors was assumed in presence/absence analyses, although this assumption may not hold. V-gene and J-gene trimming of TCR beta chains was associated with a missense DCLRE1C variant in a later genetic analysis, and the association was replicated in an independent cohort. According to a later analysis, most CMV-associated TCR beta chains appeared to be HLA-restricted, and the HLA associations seemed to be driven largely by CMV exposure. A total of fewer than 200 TCR beta chains were listed by the study as associated with cytomegalovirus. Linkage disequilibrium might explain the correlated functional status among segregating V segments, but an unknown experimental factor could not be excluded. A further reported finding was that TCR beta sequences accurately predicted the HLA-A and HLA-B alleles for most subjects in the first cohort. A cluster of highly shared sequence variants was judged likely to be a technical artifact of the sequencing pipeline. When HLA alleles, especially DR and DQ, strongly co-occurred, attributing TCR associations to individual alleles was difficult. A later analysis reported that several top co-occurrence clusters appeared linked to parvovirus B19, influenza, CMV and Epstein-Barr virus. The authors suggested that the approach could potentially be extended to other disease states and immunological phenotypes. Because HLA typing was missing for some donors at each locus, association tests included only the typed subset. Because counts were too low, seventeen rarely observed V segments, including chromosome 9 orphons, were excluded from the earlier analysis of around 590 of the donors.

The cohort comprised some 680 healthy bone marrow donors. At the time of sampling, all cohort members were nominally healthy, though unrecorded immune exposures were likely present. The donor tested CMV seropositive, placing the donor among the 290 or so seropositive members of the cohort. Every donor gave a peripheral blood sample, and the peripheral blood mononuclear cells from that sample were used for TCR beta sequencing. Genomic DNA extraction from the blood cell samples was performed with the Qiagen DNeasy Blood Extraction Kit. About this clone itself: Its binding antigen is unknown. No quality values exist for individual bases; no much larger clone is one base distant.

Library preparation was by the immunoSEQ multiplex PCR assay. A mixture of 60 forward primers for TCR Vbeta segments and 13 reverse primers for TCR Jbeta segments was used in the multiplex PCR. Amplification of the CDR3 region of rearranged TCR beta genes was performed with a multiplex PCR assay on genomic DNA. Amplified TCR beta libraries were sequenced as 87-base-pair reads on the Illumina HiSeq System. The original pipeline was this. Across the 500 to 700 repertoires, a later analysis counted 80 million or so unique TCR beta chains, 9 million to 14 million of which were shared by at least two donors. Raw reads were error-corrected and collapsed into unique sequences by a nearest-neighbor algorithm in which closely related sequences were merged to remove PCR and sequencing errors. CDR3 sequences were aligned to IMGT reference sequences to assign V, D and J gene segments. Each retained sequence needed at least a six-nucleotide match to both a V gene segment and a J gene segment. Rearrangements were called productive when the CDR3 lacked stop codons and stayed in frame with V and J; all others were non-productive. Following IMGT convention, CDR3 was defined as the stretch from the second conserved V-encoded cysteine up to the conserved J-encoded phenylalanine. In an earlier analysis of 500 to 650 of the donors, sequences lacking an unambiguous match to a single V gene segment were excluded. An earlier analysis of over 450 of the donors classified V segments as functional when productive rearrangements were above 56.7% and as segregating when the standard deviation between donors was above 5%. A statistical classification framework was developed to diagnose cytomegalovirus status using the catalog of TCR beta chain sequences. In a later analysis, V and J genes were assigned by comparing TCR nucleotide sequences against IMGT/GENE-DB human TR gene sequences. The TCRdist pipeline was used in a later analysis to assign CDR3 sequences and most-parsimonious VDJ recombination scenarios. In a later analysis, each TCR beta chain was defined by its CDR3 amino acid sequence together with its V-gene family, and reads without a unique V-gene family were excluded. As a way to deal with suspected cross-contamination and a sequencing artifact, a later analysis dropped roughly 600 nucleotide sequences that were highly shared and had low generation probability. A later analysis calculated a clonal expansion index for each public chain from normalized within-repertoire ranks of inferred template counts. In a later analysis, generation probabilities were computed with a VDJ recombination model fitted to out-of-frame rearrangements, and the resulting probabilities were checked against IGoR. In a later analysis, TCR-TCR, TCR-HLA and TCR-CMV co-occurrence was scored with hypergeometric tests, and a repertoire-size bias correction was applied to TCR pairs. To estimate false discovery rates, a later analysis permuted the HLA or CMV assignments 20 times. A later analysis grouped co-occurring TCRs with DBSCAN, adding TCRdist sequence similarity when clustering within HLA-allele-positive subsets. Repertoires with fewer than 30,000 or more than 120,000 public chains were left out of co-occurrence clustering, as were about five repertoires with anomalous nucleotide sharing. TCRdb holds this immuneACCESS table with in-frame rearrangements only. Some clones are missing; in checked studies, unresolved V genes explain under half, and the rest has no known cause. V and J calls and clone size follow that table, whereas D and trimming were derived from the DNA. Across this sample there are about 190,000 clones, with roughly 81% seen only once. The biggest ten clones account for 2% to 2.5% of the sample.

The sample comprised PBMCs. The TCR comes from a woman in her twenties or thirties in good health and CMV-seropositive.

The sequence in DNA is TGTGCCAGCACAGGGTTAGTCCGCGAGCAGTACTTC. This encodes CASTGLVREQYF. This chain is built from TRBV2 and TRBJ2-7; the D gene is possibly TRBD1, with 5 bases matching. V is clipped by 7 bases and J by 6 bases, and the sequence between their germline boundaries is 13 bases long. CDR1 is given as SNHLY and CDR2 as FYNNEI, both from the germline V gene. Its CDR3 holds 12 amino acids, cysteine through phenylalanine. CDR3 DNA is the only sequence kept; it has 36 bases, read in frame from the first base. Extended through the reference TRBV2 and TRBJ2-7 proteins, this CDR3 yields the full variable domain: EPEVTQTPSHQVTQMGQEVILRCVPISNHLYFYWYRQILGQKVEFLVSFYNNEISEKSEIFDDQFSVERPDGSNFTLKIRSTKLEDSAMYFCASTGLVREQYFGPGTRLTVT.